This T cell receptor beta chain was retrieved from a study of blood T cell repertoires in COVID-19. Looking at the study overall: Italy, Spain and the United States were the sources of the convalescent and acute COVID-19 samples.

In the original processing: Amplification from reference gene primers served as the basis for estimated nucleated cell counts. The table came from immunoSEQ multiplex PCR; TCRdb's copy has only in-frame clones and leaves some out. D and trimming come from the DNA, and the V and J calls and clone size come from that table. Of more than 130,000 clones listed, roughly 89% are singletons. A single count supports this clone. The CDR3 consists of 13 residues. The germline CDR1 and CDR2 sequences are MNHEY and SVGAGI. V lost 6 bases, J lost 0 bases, and 8 bases lay in between. The receptor was isolated from a woman aged 40-49 years with acute or convalescent COVID-19. The sample was peripheral blood. The chain links TRBV6-5 to TRBJ1-1; D remains ambiguous. CDR3 amino acids: CASSRGLNTEAFF. CDR3 DNA: TGTGCCAGCAGCCGCGGATTGAACACTGAAGCTTTCTTT.